One and the same sample provided the 30 T cell receptor beta chains below, sequenced in a study of T cells after yellow fever vaccination. A single record per CDR3 protein comes from TCRdb applying MiXCR to the 5' RACE reads. The sample holds around 500,000 distinct CDR3 sequences, around a fifth seen once. Sample: PBMCs, taken approximately 22 days after the first yellow fever vaccination. All receptors come from a man aged 18 to 35 who received the YFV17D yellow fever vaccine.

The chain employs TRBV20-1 and TRBJ1-5; 9 nucleotides align to TRBD1. Germline V gene lookup returns CDR1 DFQATT and CDR2 SNEGSKA (reference sequence). Trimming removed 3 bases from V and 3 bases from J; junction bases left unmatched: 3. The CDR3 runs 14 residues. CDR3 residues: CSARGDRDNQPQHF. In DNA form, the CDR3 reads TGCAGTGCTAGGGGGGACAGGGACAATCAGCCCCAGCATTTT.

This clonotype was counted a few times. This chain uses TRBV6-1 with TRBJ2-5, with D perhaps being TRBD1 or TRBD2 (5 bases each). The CDR3 consists of 15 residues. Between the trimmed V and J ends, which lost 5 bases and 4 bases, there was a span of 17 bases. Germline V CDR1 and CDR2: MNHNS, SASEGT. CDR3 coding DNA: TGTGCCAGCAGTCCTCCGGGACGAAGAGCAGAGACCCAGTACTTC. Protein: CASSPPGRRAETQYF.

The chain couples TRBV12-3 or TRBV12-4 to TRBJ2-6; a possible D gene is TRBD2 (5 bases). V lost 2 bases, J lost 0 bases, and 8 bases lay in between. The CDR3 runs 16 residues. The CDR3 nucleotides are TGTGCCAGCAGTTTACCGGGGTCCTCTGGGGCCAACGTCCTGACTTTC. This gives the protein CASSLPGSSGANVLTF.

The chain employs TRBV30 and TRBJ2-1; possible D gene TRBD2, 5 bases. CDR3 size: 15 residues. Germline assignment: CDR1 GTSNPN and CDR2 SVGIG (reference sequence). V was pared by 6 bases and J by 2 bases, with 17 bases between. CDR3 sequence (DNA): TGTGCCTGCCTCTTTACGGGGTCCCCCTACAATGAGCAGTTCTTC. Translating it yields CACLFTGSPYNEQFF.

This clonotype has more than one count but fewer than ten. V is TRBV3-1 and J is TRBJ1-2, with a weak D call TRBD1 (5 bases). CDR1 and CDR2 from the germline V gene are LGHDT and YNNKEL (reference sequence). The CDR3 is 14 amino acids. The V and J ends lost 1 base and 6 bases respectively, with 12 bases between them. The CDR3 coding sequence is TGTGCCAGCAGCCAAGGTTCGGGGCCCCATGGCTACACCTTC. The encoded protein is CASSQGSGPHGYTF.

This chain joins TRBV11-2 and TRBJ1-5, with TRBD1 as a possible D gene (6 bases). The CDR3 is 14 residues long. Germline V gene sequence: CDR1 SGHAT, CDR2 FQNNGV. The V end lost 4 bases, the J end lost 4 bases, and 11 bases lay between the germline ends. CDR3 coding DNA: TGTGCCAGCAGCTCACAGGGAAGAAATCAGCCCCAGCATTTT. Residues: CASSSQGRNQPQHF.

The chain is built from TRBV27 and TRBJ1-1, with 8 bases aligning to TRBD1. The germline V gene has CDR1 MNHEY and CDR2 SMNVEV (reference sequence). Trimming took 6 bases from V and 1 from J; bases not matched to a gene: 1. The CDR3 loop spans 13 amino acids. The CDR3 region is CASRTGANTEAFF. For the CDR3, the DNA is TGTGCCAGCAGGACAGGGGCGAACACTGAAGCTTTCTTT.

The V gene is TRBV20-1, the J gene TRBJ2-3, with 10 nucleotides matching TRBD2. Trimming cost V 3 bases and J 0 bases; bases outside gene matches: 12. Per germline, CDR1 DFQATT and CDR2 SNEGSKA (reference sequence). The CDR3 spans 18 residues. Here the CDR3 reads CSASLSGGPSISTDTQYF. The CDR3 nucleotides read TGCAGTGCTAGTCTTAGCGGGGGGCCTAGTATTAGCACAGATACGCAGTATTTT.

The V and J genes are TRBV4-2 and TRBJ1-4; 7 positions agree with TRBD1. Looked up from germline, CDR1 is LGHNA and CDR2 is YNFKEQ. The CDR3 is 16 residues long. The ends lost 4 bases at V and 11 bases at J; junction bases unmatched: 16. In DNA, the CDR3 is TGTGCCAGCAGCCCTCTCAACAGGGGACAAAGAGACAAACTGTTTTTT. This encodes CASSPLNRGQRDKLFF.

This clonotype appeared once. The chain links TRBV7-8 to TRBJ2-6; D is possibly TRBD1 or TRBD2 (5 bases each). Trimming took 5 bases from V and 0 from J, leaving 20 bases between them. The CDR3 loop spans 19 amino acids. Germline V gene data show CDR1 as SGHVS and CDR2 as FQNEAQ. The CDR3 loop is CASSPRVGDLSSGANVLTF. The CDR3, as DNA: TGTGCCAGCAGCCCCCGGGTGGGGGACCTCAGCTCTGGGGCCAACGTCCTGACTTTC.

The rearrangement joins TRBV6-1 to TRBJ2-5; TRBD2 agrees at 9 bases. Per the germline V gene, CDR1 is MNHNS and CDR2 is SASEGT. V trimming: 6 bases; J trimming: 5 bases; junction bases outside the gene matches: 16. This CDR3 region has 17 residues. The CDR3: CASSRNFQGLAHETQYF. CDR3 bases: TGTGCCAGCAGCCGAAACTTCCAGGGACTAGCTCACGAGACCCAGTACTTC.

The chain links TRBV2 to TRBJ2-5; maybe TRBD1 (5 bases). CDR1 and CDR2 (germline): SNHLY, FYNNEI. The CDR3 is made up of 13 amino acids. Trimming removed 6 bases from V and 3 bases from J, with 11 bases in between. CDR3 nucleotides: TGTGCCAGCAGGCTAGACAGTGAAGAGACCCAGTACTTC. Amino acid sequence: CASRLDSEETQYF.

This chain joins TRBV7-2 and TRBJ2-1; 12 nucleotides match TRBD1. The CDR3 loop spans 15 amino acids. The V and J ends lost 5 bases and 8 bases, in that order; junction bases with no gene match: 7. Germline V CDR1 and CDR2: SGHTA, FQGNSA. The CDR3 protein is CASSASGQGADEQFF. CDR3 coding DNA: TGTGCCAGCAGCGCCTCGGGACAGGGGGCCGATGAGCAGTTCTTC.

V and J are TRBV18 and TRBJ1-4; the D gene is possibly TRBD1 (5 bases). Germline V lookup: CDR1 KGHSH, CDR2 LQKENI. The CDR3 extends over 15 amino acids. The germline V and J ends were trimmed by 3 bases and 8 bases, with 16 bases remaining between them. CDR3: CASSPNPTETEKLFF. CDR3 in DNA: TGTGCCAGCTCACCTAACCCGACAGAGACGGAAAAACTGTTTTTT.

This clonotype was counted ten times or more. This chain connects TRBV15 to TRBJ2-7; D could derive from TRBD1 or TRBD2 (5 bases each). V lost 5 bases, J lost 2 bases, and 10 bases lay in between. CDR1 and CDR2 (germline): LNHNV, YYDKDF (reference sequence). The CDR3 covers 13 residues. The CDR3 loop reads CATSLGTAYEQYV. CDR3 coding DNA: TGTGCCACCAGCCTCGGGACCGCCTACGAGCAGTACGTC.

This chain connects TRBV10-1 to TRBJ2-4; 9 bases are shared with TRBD1. The junction had 9 bases not matched to a gene; V was cut back by 6 bases and J by 3 bases. This CDR3 has 16 amino acids. CDR1 is WNHNN and CDR2 is SYGVQD in the germline V gene (reference sequence). The CDR3 loop reads CASRLWDREDKNIQYF. In DNA form, the CDR3 reads TGCGCCAGCAGATTGTGGGACAGGGAGGACAAAAACATTCAGTACTTC.

This clonotype was observed a handful of times. J is TRBJ2-3 and V is TRBV5-4; 8 bases match TRBD2. The length of the CDR3 is 16 residues. J was trimmed by 5 bases and V by 0 bases; bases with no gene match: 8. The germline V gene has CDR1 SGHNT and CDR2 YYREEE (reference sequence). The CDR3 loop is CASSLEVAGSGDTQYF. The DNA of the CDR3 is TGTGCCAGCAGCTTGGAGGTAGCGGGGAGTGGAGATACGCAGTATTTT.

This clonotype has more than one count but fewer than ten. V and J are TRBV19 and TRBJ2-6, with TRBD2 matching over 14 bases. This CDR3 is 18 amino acids long. Trimming at V came to 5 bases and at J to 3 bases, leaving 6 bases not matched to a gene. Germline V CDR1 and CDR2: LNHDA, SQIVND (reference sequence). CDR3 sequence: CASSLRLAGGLGANVLTF. In DNA, the CDR3 is TGTGCCAGTAGTCTCCGACTAGCGGGGGGGCTTGGGGCCAACGTCCTGACTTTC.

This clonotype was counted between two and nine times. The CDR3 reads CASRRRKGTQYF. The CDR3 nucleotides read TGTGCCAGCAGACGACGGAAGGGGACCCAGTACTTC. This chain connects TRBV11-2 to TRBJ2-5; no firm D call. CDR3 length: 12 residues. The germline gives CDR1 SGHAT, CDR2 FQNNGV. The V and J ends lost 6 bases and 7 bases respectively, with 12 bases between them.

In this sample, this clonotype turned up a few times. The chain uses TRBV5-1 and TRBJ2-2, with TRBD2 as a possible D gene (7 bases). V shed 5 bases and J shed 2 bases, with 16 bases lying between them. The CDR3 has 16 residues. Germline CDR1 reads SGHRS; CDR2 reads YFSETQ. The CDR3 DNA sequence: TGCGCCAGCAGGAGGGGGGGATCCGCAAACACCGGGGAGCTGTTTTTT. Its translation: CASRRGGSANTGELFF.

The genes are TRBV6-5 and TRBJ1-2; no reliable D call. V was shortened by 6 bases and J by 1 base, with 9 bases between the two germline ends. The CDR3 is 13 amino acids. The germline V gene encodes CDR1 MNHEY and CDR2 SVGAGI. CDR3 DNA: TGTGCCAGCAGCCCCGCGGATAACTATGGCTACACCTTC. This sequence encodes CASSPADNYGYTF.

The chain couples TRBV2 to TRBJ2-2; 10 nucleotides match TRBD2. Germline loops: CDR1 SNHLY, CDR2 FYNNEI. After removal of 7 bases from V and 7 bases from J, the junction contained 12 bases not matched to a gene. The CDR3 totals 16 residues. CDR3 nucleotides: TGTGCCAGCACCGGTGGCAGCGGGGGGGCGGTCGGGGAGCTGTTTTTT. This codes for CASTGGSGGAVGELFF.

This clonotype appeared a few times. The chain links TRBV4-1 to TRBJ2-5, with no clear D. With 4 bases removed from V and 7 bases from J, the gap between germline ends came to 10 bases. Germline CDR1 is MGHRA and CDR2 is YSYEKL. CDR3 size: 12 residues. The DNA of the CDR3 is TGCGCCAGCAGCCTCCCCCTCGGGACCCAGTACTTC. Translated, it gives CASSLPLGTQYF.

This chain links TRBV7-2 with TRBJ1-2; D gene unclear. CDR3 length equals 15 residues. CDR1 and CDR2 from the germline V gene are SGHTA and FQGNSA. The V end was cut by 2 bases, the J end by 1 base, with 11 bases between. CDR3 sequence: CASSLKILLNYGYTF. The CDR3 DNA reads as TGTGCCAGCAGCTTAAAGATCTTACTTAACTATGGCTACACCTTC.

This clonotype was observed a handful of times. The chain employs TRBV6-1 and TRBJ2-3, with D tentatively TRBD1 (6 bases). This CDR3 has 14 residues. Deletions cut 5 bases from V and 2 bases from J, with 11 bases between. Germline V lookup: CDR1 MNHNS, CDR2 SASEGT. For the CDR3, the DNA is TGTGCCAGCAGTAGGGGGATACACACAGATACGCAGTATTTT. Translating it yields CASSRGIHTDTQYF.

The genes are TRBV6-2 or TRBV6-3 and TRBJ2-7; D remains unclear. Trimming took off 6 bases at V and 3 bases at J, with 15 bases between the two ends. CDR1 is MNHEY and CDR2 is SVGEGT in the germline V gene. The CDR3 extends over 14 amino acids. CDR3: CASSLRLGYYEQYF. Written as DNA, the CDR3 is TGTGCCAGCAGCCTTAGACTGGGATACTACGAGCAGTACTTC.

This sequence joins TRBV7-9 and TRBJ2-7, with 11 positions matching TRBD2. J was trimmed by 0 bases and V by 5 bases; bases with no gene match: 9. Germline-derived CDR1 and CDR2 are SEHNR and FQNEAQ (reference sequence). CDR3 length: 17 amino acids. CDR3 nucleotide sequence: TGTGCCAGCAGCGAAGGTCCGGGACTAGCGGCCTCCTACGAGCAGTACTTC. It codes for CASSEGPGLAASYEQYF.

This clonotype was seen a few times. The chain couples TRBV28 to TRBJ1-6; D ambiguous. CDR1 and CDR2 from the germline V gene are MDHEN and SYDVKM. V lost 3 bases and J 4 bases, leaving 7 bases between the germline ends. This CDR3 has 14 amino acids. The CDR3 spells CASSLFSYNSPLHF. For the CDR3, the DNA is TGTGCCAGCAGTTTGTTCAGTTATAATTCACCCCTCCACTTT.

This clonotype came up a few times. The chain recombines TRBV10-3 with TRBJ2-3; 15 positions match TRBD2. The CDR3 has 17 amino acids. The ends lost 6 bases at V and 4 bases at J; junction bases unmatched: 8. CDR1 and CDR2 from the germline V gene are ENHRY and SYGVKD. CDR3 nucleotide sequence: TGTGCCATCAGACGGACTAGCGGGGGGGTGCCGGCAGATACGCAGTATTTT. Protein: CAIRRTSGGVPADTQYF.

This clonotype showed up just a few times. It may be a read error: a sequence one base away is much more abundant. The genes are TRBV6-2 or TRBV6-3 and TRBJ1-1; D is uncertain. From germline, CDR1 is MNHEY and CDR2 SVGEGT. The CDR3 covers 12 residues. Trimming shortened V by 6 bases and J by 1 base, and 6 bases separated the two germline ends. CDR3 bases: TGTGCCAGCAGCATAAAGAACACTGAAGCTTTCTTT. This sequence encodes CASSIKNTEAFF.